The 20 T cell receptor beta chains given below trace back to one sample, sequenced in a study of T cells expressing NK-cell markers (dated by TCRdb to about 2020). To prepare the library, 5' RACE was applied. TCRdb records Illumina HiSeq 2000 as the sequencer. TCRdb reprocessed the reads and provides one entry for every CDR3 protein sequence; no DNA is given. This sample's records show 150,000 or so distinct CDR3 sequences. The ten biggest clones cover roughly 20% of the sample. The sequenced material came from blood T cells: a sorted CD56 or NKG2C T cell subset, CD4+ or CD8+ T cells, or bulk PBMC T cells (not recorded which). The origin of the receptors is a woman aged 18 to 69 in good health.

The CDR3 spells CASSQTHGQHYGYTF. V gene TRBV4-1 combines with J gene TRBJ1-2; TCRdb designates TRBD1, a call that cannot be tested without DNA. The CDR3 is 15 residues long. Germline CDR1 reads MGHRA; CDR2 reads YSYEKL.

This chain links TRBV27 with TRBJ2-5; TCRdb's D call of TRBD1 is untestable without DNA. The CDR3 is made up of 19 amino acids. Germline loops: CDR1 MNHEY, CDR2 SMNVEV (reference sequence). Here the CDR3 reads CASSLRPVGQGAVKETQYF.

The chain carries TRBV12-3 or TRBV12-4 and TRBJ2-5. The length of the CDR3 is 14 residues. The CDR3 here is CASSLSGSKETQYF.

The chain joins TRBV10-3 to TRBJ1-1; TCRdb proposes TRBD1, but this gene call is untestable without DNA. Germline-derived CDR1 and CDR2 are ENHRY and SYGVKD. The CDR3 has 13 residues. The CDR3 sequence is CAISEMTDTEAFF.

V usage is TRBV7-2 and J usage is TRBJ2-7; TCRdb picks TRBD2, but there is no DNA to check that call. Germline CDR1 reads SGHTA; CDR2 reads FQGNSA. This CDR3 contains 15 residues. The CDR3 spells CASSNGAQSSYEQYF.

The chain links TRBV29-1 to TRBJ2-7; TCRdb's D call of TRBD1 is untestable without DNA. Germline-derived CDR1 and CDR2 are SQVTM and ANQGSEA. The length of the CDR3 is 15 residues. The CDR3 loop reads CSALGSSTGVREQYF.

The CDR3 is CASSLTSAPYNEQFF. The chain carries TRBV27 and TRBJ2-1; TCRdb proposes TRBD2, but this gene call is untestable without DNA. There are 15 residues in the CDR3. CDR1 and CDR2 from the germline V gene are MNHEY and SMNVEV (reference sequence).

The chain has TRBV5-1 and TRBJ2-1; TCRdb picks TRBD2, but there is no DNA to check that call. The germline V gene has CDR1 SGHRS and CDR2 YFSETQ. The CDR3 runs to 16 residues. CDR3 amino acids: CASSLLAGGSNNEQFF. Together with reference TRBV5-1 and TRBJ2-1, the CDR3 gives the full variable domain: KAGVTQTPRYLIKTRGQQVTLSCSPISGHRSVSWYQQTPGQGLQFLFEYFSETQRNKGNFPGRFSGRQFSNSRSEMNVSTLELGDSALYLCASSLLAGGSNNEQFFGPGTRLTVL.

The gene calls are TRBV7-2 and TRBJ2-5; the TRBD1 assignment by TCRdb is unverifiable without DNA. Germline V lookup: CDR1 SGHTA, CDR2 FQGNSA. The CDR3 spans 13 residues. The chain's CDR3 is CASSLWGLETQYF.

The genes are TRBV20-1 and TRBJ2-5; absent DNA, TCRdb's TRBD1 call cannot be checked. Germline V lookup: CDR1 DFQATT, CDR2 SNEGSKA (reference sequence). CDR3 size: 15 residues. CDR3 region: CSARPGTGSLETQYF.

The rearrangement links TRBV12-3 or TRBV12-4 to TRBJ2-3; TCRdb's D call, TRBD1, is unchecked because there is no DNA. This CDR3 has 15 amino acids. The chain's CDR3 is CASSRGGHSTDTQYF.

The chain combines TRBV11-2 with TRBJ2-1; TCRdb calls TRBD2, which cannot be checked without DNA. Germline CDR1 and CDR2: SGHAT and FQNNGV. The length of the CDR3 is 16 residues. The CDR3 sequence is CASSASGPFSYNEQFF.

The chain recombines TRBV3-1 with TRBJ1-1; TCRdb designates TRBD1, a call that cannot be tested without DNA. Germline V gives CDR1 LGHDT, CDR2 YNNKEL (reference sequence). The CDR3 contains 14 residues. Here the CDR3 reads CASRNNRGSTEAFF.

CDR3 protein: CSATGTSGSYNEQFF. The rearrangement uses TRBV20-1 and TRBJ2-1; checking the TCRdb D call of TRBD2 is not possible without DNA. This CDR3 spans 15 amino acids. The germline CDR1 and CDR2 sequences are DFQATT and SNEGSKA (reference sequence).

This chain connects TRBV24-1 to TRBJ1-2; TCRdb reports TRBD1, a call that lacks DNA to check it against. CDR1 and CDR2 (germline): KGHDR, SFDVKD. The length of the CDR3 is 13 residues. The CDR3 reads CATSEPGIYGYTF.

The V and J genes are TRBV28 and TRBJ2-5. Per the germline V gene, CDR1 is MDHEN and CDR2 is SYDVKM. This CDR3 region has 12 residues. The CDR3 loop is CASLGNQETQYF.

The chain joins TRBV2 to TRBJ2-3; TCRdb reports TRBD2, a call that lacks DNA to check it against. CDR3 length equals 16 residues. Germline V gene data show CDR1 as SNHLY and CDR2 as FYNNEI. CDR3 sequence reads: CASRRLTSGRANTQYF. The full variable domain, completed using reference TRBV2 and TRBJ2-3, is EPEVTQTPSHQVTQMGQEVILRCVPISNHLYFYWYRQILGQKVEFLVSFYNNEISEKSEIFDDQFSVERPDGSNFTLKIRSTKLEDSAMYFCASRRLTSGRANTQYFGPGTRLTVL.

V and J are TRBV5-1 and TRBJ1-6; TCRdb lists TRBD1, though no DNA is available to test this call. The CDR3 totals 16 residues. Germline assignment: CDR1 SGHRS and CDR2 YFSETQ. The CDR3 loop is CASSLGTGGSRSPLHF.

The chain employs TRBV28 and TRBJ2-7; TCRdb picks TRBD2, but there is no DNA to check that call. The CDR3 extends over 12 amino acids. Germline V gene sequence: CDR1 MDHEN, CDR2 SYDVKM. CDR3 protein: CASSSALLEQYF.

The chain has TRBV6-8 and TRBJ2-1; there is no DNA to check the TCRdb D call of TRBD1. CDR3 length: 15 residues. Germline V gene sequence: CDR1 MNHGY, CDR2 SAAAGT. CDR3 protein: CASILTPEAYNEQFF.